These 24 T cell receptor beta chains originate from one sample sequenced in a study of T-cell reconstitution after alpha-beta-depleted transplantation in children. As it was prepared, the TCRbeta library received unique molecular identifiers. TCRdb used MiXCR to reprocess the PCR reads, holding one entry per CDR3 protein. This sample carries some 840,000 distinct CDR3 sequences, 16% of them seen once, and the ten largest clones take approximately 5%. Material: PBMCs, mostly from graft donor cells, obtained 360 days after TCRalphabeta/CD19-depleted stem cell transplant. The origin of the receptors is a male patient younger than 18 who had a stem cell transplant for acute lymphoblastic leukemia, so the T cells may come from the graft donor.

This clonotype came up a few times. DNA of the CDR3: TGCGCCAGCAGCTTGGAACAATTAGGGGAAGAGACCCAGTACTTC. It encodes CASSLEQLGEETQYF. V gene TRBV5-1 combines with J gene TRBJ2-5; tentative D call: TRBD1 (5 bases). V dropped 0 bases and J dropped 3 bases, with 12 bases sitting between them. The V gene's germline CDR1 is SGHRS and CDR2 YFSETQ. The CDR3 sequence is 15 residues long.

The DNA of the CDR3 is TGTGCCACCTTTGGACAGAGGGCGCTTTGGAATGAAAAACTGTTTTTT. It encodes CATFGQRALWNEKLFF. J is TRBJ1-4 and V is TRBV15; perhaps TRBD1 as D (6 bases). V lost 8 bases and J 5 bases, leaving 21 bases between the germline ends. Germline V lookup: CDR1 LNHNV, CDR2 YYDKDF (reference sequence). The CDR3 spans 16 residues.

J is TRBJ2-2 and V is TRBV20-1; 11 bases align to TRBD2. Germline assignment: CDR1 DFQATT and CDR2 SNEGSKA (reference sequence). This CDR3 has 14 amino acids. After removal of 7 bases from V and 6 bases from J, the junction contained 7 bases not matched to a gene. CDR3 bases: TGCAGTGTTAAGATAGCGGGAGGGGCCGGGGAGCTGTTTTTT. Its translation: CSVKIAGGAGELFF.

The chain couples TRBV12-3 or TRBV12-4 to TRBJ2-7; TRBD2 is a possible D gene (6 bases). V lost 4 bases to trimming and J lost 2 bases, with 12 bases between them. The CDR3 spans 14 residues. CDR3 protein: CASSWRRGTYEQYF. As DNA, the CDR3 is TGTGCCAGCAGTTGGAGGCGGGGAACCTACGAGCAGTACTTC.

This clonotype was seen only a few times. V gene TRBV5-1 combines with J gene TRBJ2-7, with TRBD2 matching over 7 bases. This CDR3 has 14 amino acids. The trim removed 4 bases at V and 4 bases at J, leaving 8 bases unmatched. The V gene's germline CDR1 is SGHRS and CDR2 YFSETQ. CDR3 loop: CASSGGRGMYEQYF. The CDR3 nucleotides read TGCGCCAGCAGCGGGGGGAGGGGAATGTACGAGCAGTACTTC.

This clonotype showed up just a few times. The chain couples TRBV5-6 to TRBJ1-6; no reliable D call. Per germline, CDR1 SGHDT and CDR2 YYEEEE. The CDR3 spans 16 residues. V was trimmed by 0 bases and J by 6 bases, leaving 13 bases between them. The DNA for the CDR3 is TGTGCCAGCAGCTTGGGCGGCGGTTGGGGTAATTCACCCCTCCACTTT. Its translation: CASSLGGGWGNSPLHF.

This clonotype was counted between two and nine times. This chain joins TRBV7-3 and TRBJ2-3; 13 nucleotides align to TRBD2. The trim removed 2 bases at V and 1 base at J, leaving 6 bases unmatched. Per germline, CDR1 SGHTA and CDR2 FQGTGA. There are 18 residues in the CDR3. The CDR3 spells CASSLGTSGEGGTDTQYF. DNA for the CDR3: TGTGCCAGCAGCTTAGGGACTAGCGGGGAGGGTGGCACAGATACGCAGTATTTT.

This clonotype was detected ten times or more. The chain links TRBV12-3 or TRBV12-4 to TRBJ2-7, with a weak D call TRBD1 (6 bases). There are 12 residues in the CDR3. V lost 3 bases, J lost 5 bases, and 8 bases lay in between. The chain's CDR3 is CASSFGGHEQYF. The CDR3 coding sequence is TGTGCCAGCAGTTTTGGGGGCCACGAGCAGTACTTC.

This clonotype was seen a few times. The chain links TRBV5-1 to TRBJ2-7, with D unresolved. The length of the CDR3 is 12 residues. The V gene's germline CDR1 is SGHRS and CDR2 YFSETQ. V was pared by 0 bases and J by 7 bases, with 8 bases between. This CDR3 reads CASSLEGLEQYF. In DNA, the CDR3 is TGCGCCAGCAGCTTGGAAGGCCTGGAGCAGTACTTC.

This clonotype was detected only a few times. The chain has TRBV11-2 and TRBJ2-1; D gene unclear. The CDR3 sequence is 15 residues long. The germline V and J ends were trimmed by 1 base and 4 bases, with 11 bases remaining between them. The germline CDR1 and CDR2 sequences are SGHAT and FQNNGV. CDR3 sequence: CASSLGNHGYNEQFF. The CDR3 region has the DNA TGTGCCAGCAGCTTAGGCAACCATGGATACAATGAGCAGTTCTTC.

The V gene is TRBV7-8, the J gene TRBJ1-1; D call uncertain. The ends were cut back, 2 bases at V and 7 bases at J, with 11 bases in the middle. CDR3 length: 13 residues. Germline assignment: CDR1 SGHVS and CDR2 FQNEAQ. The CDR3 spells CASSLRVVGEAFF. Here the CDR3 DNA reads TGTGCCAGCAGCTTAAGGGTAGTTGGTGAAGCTTTCTTT.

This clonotype has more than one count but fewer than ten. The chain has TRBV4-1 and TRBJ2-3, with no clear D. Looked up from germline, CDR1 is MGHRA and CDR2 is YSYEKL. The CDR3 has 13 residues. Trimming cost V 2 bases and J 5 bases, with 8 bases left between them. The CDR3 sequence is CASSQNPQDTQYF. The CDR3 nucleotides read TGCGCCAGCAGCCAAAACCCCCAAGATACGCAGTATTTT.

This clonotype was counted once. The chain uses TRBV29-1 and TRBJ2-2; D call uncertain. CDR3 length: 10 amino acids. The V gene's germline CDR1 is SQVTM and CDR2 ANQGSEA. V gave up 5 bases and J gave up 11 bases, with 9 bases separating them. The CDR3 sequence is CSVPDPELFF. The CDR3 coding sequence is TGCAGCGTTCCAGATCCAGAGCTGTTTTTT.

The rearrangement joins TRBV6-1 to TRBJ2-7; TRBD1 matches 8 bases. The CDR3 length is 16 residues. V lost 6 bases, J lost 3 bases, and 13 bases stayed unmatched. Germline-derived CDR1 and CDR2 are MNHNS and SASEGT. The CDR3 nucleotides are TGTGCCAGCAGCCTACGATCCGGACAGGGAGGCTACGAGCAGTACTTC. This codes for CASSLRSGQGGYEQYF.

In this sample, this clonotype turned up a few times. The V gene is TRBV20-1, the J gene TRBJ1-2, with D unresolved. This CDR3 spans 14 amino acids. Germline V lookup: CDR1 DFQATT, CDR2 SNEGSKA (reference sequence). The V gene lost 0 bases and the J gene lost 5 bases, with 13 bases spanning the gap. The CDR3, as DNA: TGCAGTGCTAGAGAGGGAATTGGCCCTTATGGCTACACCTTC. It codes for CSAREGIGPYGYTF.

The sample holds one count of this clonotype. In nucleotides, the CDR3 is TGTGCCAGCAGCCCGCTCGACGTTTTGGGGACCTACGAGCAGTACTTC. Amino acids: CASSPLDVLGTYEQYF. J is TRBJ2-7 and V is TRBV14; D gene uncertain. The V end was cut by 4 bases, the J end by 2 bases, with 18 bases between. CDR3 length: 16 amino acids. Per the germline V gene, CDR1 is SGHDN and CDR2 is FVKESK.

The CDR3 here is CAWSLQGAGELFF. In DNA, the CDR3 is TGTGCCTGGAGTTTACAGGGGGCCGGGGAGCTGTTTTTT. The chain is built from TRBV30 and TRBJ2-2; 8 positions match TRBD1. With 2 bases clipped from V and 6 bases from J, the junction kept 2 bases outside the gene matches. Per the germline V gene, CDR1 is GTSNPN and CDR2 is SVGIG (reference sequence). This CDR3 contains 13 residues.

The chain recombines TRBV2 with TRBJ1-5, with a possible D match to TRBD1 (5 bases). V lost 2 bases and J 5 bases, leaving 19 bases between the germline ends. Germline V lookup: CDR1 SNHLY, CDR2 FYNNEI. This CDR3 comprises 17 residues. CDR3 DNA: TGTGCCAGCAGTGAATGGACTCATCTAGGGGTCGATCAGCCCCAGCATTTT. It translates to CASSEWTHLGVDQPQHF.

This clonotype was recorded at least ten times. The chain is built from TRBV20-1 and TRBJ2-4; D is uncertain. Trimming pared 6 bases from V and 0 bases from J, leaving 12 bases between. Looked up from germline, CDR1 is DFQATT and CDR2 is SNEGSKA (reference sequence). There are 14 residues in the CDR3. The chain's CDR3 is CSAQTGLAKNIQYF. CDR3 DNA: TGCAGTGCACAGACTGGGCTAGCCAAAAACATTCAGTACTTC.

This clonotype was seen at least ten times. The V and J genes are TRBV11-1 and TRBJ2-1; 15 nucleotides line up with TRBD2. This CDR3 is built from 16 residues. After removal of 5 bases from V and 7 bases from J, the junction contained 6 bases not matched to a gene. Looked up from germline, CDR1 is SGHAT and CDR2 is FQDESV (reference sequence). The CDR3 DNA is TGTGCCAGCAGCGCCCGGACTAGCGGGAGGGTGAATGAGCAGTTCTTC. Amino acid sequence: CASSARTSGRVNEQFF.

CDR3 nucleotides: TGTGCCAGCAGCTATTCGAAGACTAGCGGGAGAAGAGAGACCCAGTACTTC. Translated, it gives CASSYSKTSGRRETQYF. The chain employs TRBV11-2 and TRBJ2-5; 12 bases agree with TRBD2. With V trimmed by 4 bases and J by 4 bases, 10 bases remained unmatched. Germline V gene data show CDR1 as SGHAT and CDR2 as FQNNGV. The CDR3 loop spans 17 amino acids.

In this sample, this clonotype turned up a few times. The rearrangement links TRBV9 to TRBJ2-3; D might be TRBD1 or TRBD2, each matching 5 bases. The V gene's germline CDR1 is SGDLS and CDR2 YYNGEE. The V gene lost 0 bases and the J gene lost 2 bases, with 13 bases spanning the gap. The CDR3 is made up of 16 amino acids. CDR3 sequence (DNA): TGTGCCAGCAGCGTAGATGGGACGTGGTCCACAGATACGCAGTATTTT. It translates to CASSVDGTWSTDTQYF.

The chain recombines TRBV7-2 with TRBJ2-2, with 8 nucleotides matching TRBD1. The CDR3 length is 15 residues. With V trimmed by 5 bases and J by 6 bases, 8 bases remained unmatched. Per germline, CDR1 SGHTA and CDR2 FQGNSA. As DNA, the CDR3 is TGTGCCAGCAGCCCCAGGGGGCGCTTTGCCGGGGAGCTGTTTTTT. Translated, it gives CASSPRGRFAGELFF.

The chain couples TRBV20-1 to TRBJ2-7; possibly TRBD1 or TRBD2 for D (5 bases each). The CDR3 loop spans 14 amino acids. V shed 6 bases and J shed 2 bases, with 17 bases lying between them. Germline CDR1 DFQATT, CDR2 SNEGSKA (reference sequence). CDR3 sequence (DNA): TGCAGTGCCGAGACGGGACCGAACACCTACGAGCAGTACTTC. Translation: CSAETGPNTYEQYF.